This T cell receptor beta chain was sequenced during a study of siplizumab effects on memory and regulatory T cells. Study-wide results and limits: No more than a minor fraction of alloreactive clones could be traced back to unstimulated subsets.

On this clone: Antigen specificity is unknown.

Germline CDR1 reads SGHVS; CDR2 reads FQNEAQ. Trimming shortened V by 5 bases and J by 2 bases, and 10 bases separated the two germline ends. The length of the CDR3 is 14 residues. Method: immunoSEQ multiplex PCR; TCRdb's copy keeps in-frame clones and lacks some. The sample has roughly 110,000 clones, 93% seen once. The V and J genes are TRBV7-8 and TRBJ1-5, with D unclear. This TCR was sampled from a human donor in good health. Sequencing was done on a sample of non-Treg CD4+ T cells sorted from blood. The CDR3 DNA reads TGTGCCAGCAGCCCAGACGCGCGCAATCAGCCCCAGCATTTT. Translation gives CASSPDARNQPQHF. Variable domain in full (rest from reference TRBV7-8 and TRBJ1-5): GAGVSQSPRYKVAKRGQDVALRCDPISGHVSLFWYQQALGQGPEFLTYFQNEAQLDKSGLPSDRFFAERPEGSVSTLKIQRTQQEDSAVYLCASSPDARNQPQHFGDGTRLSIL.